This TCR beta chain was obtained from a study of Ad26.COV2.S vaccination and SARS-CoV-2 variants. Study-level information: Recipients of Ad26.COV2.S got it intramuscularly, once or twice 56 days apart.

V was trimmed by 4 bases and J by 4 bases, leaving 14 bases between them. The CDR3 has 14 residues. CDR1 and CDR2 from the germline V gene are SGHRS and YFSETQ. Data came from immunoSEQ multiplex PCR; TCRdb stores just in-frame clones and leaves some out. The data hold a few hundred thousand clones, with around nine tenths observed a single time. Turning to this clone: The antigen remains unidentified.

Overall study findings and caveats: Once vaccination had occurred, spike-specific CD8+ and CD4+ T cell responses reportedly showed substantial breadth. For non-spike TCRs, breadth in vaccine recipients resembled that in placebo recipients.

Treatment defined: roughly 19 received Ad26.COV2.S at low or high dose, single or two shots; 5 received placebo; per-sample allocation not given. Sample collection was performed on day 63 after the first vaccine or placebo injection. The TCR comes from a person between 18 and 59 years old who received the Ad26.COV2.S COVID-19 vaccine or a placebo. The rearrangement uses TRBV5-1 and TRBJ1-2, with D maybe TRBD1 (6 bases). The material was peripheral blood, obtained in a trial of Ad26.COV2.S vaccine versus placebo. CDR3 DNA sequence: TGCGCCAGCAGCAATGTACAGGGCAGCTATGGCTACACCTTC. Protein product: CASSNVQGSYGYTF.